What follows are 23 T cell receptor beta chains derived from one specimen sequenced in a study of Graves' ophthalmopathy and Graves' hyperthyroidism. Amplification of the TCR beta CDR3 regions used RNA transcripts (as template). The authors performed first-round RT-PCR with HTBI primers and then a second-round multiplex PCR. TCRdb reprocessed the multiplex PCR reads with MiXCR, giving one entry per CDR3 protein. The sample includes about 550,000 distinct CDR3 sequences, less than 45% of them seen just once. What was sequenced was peripheral blood or thyroid tissue (not recorded which). Source of these receptors: an adult man with Graves' hyperthyroidism.

The chain has TRBV2 and TRBJ1-2; the match to TRBD1 covers 10 bases. This CDR3 has 17 residues. Germline assignment: CDR1 SNHLY and CDR2 FYNNEI. V was clipped by 4 bases and J by 8 bases; unmatched bases: 16. CDR3 nucleotides: TGTGCCAGCAGTGGAAGCCTCACCGGGACAGGGGTATTCGGCTACACCTTC. Translated: CASSGSLTGTGVFGYTF.

This clonotype came up many times. The V and J genes are TRBV7-2 and TRBJ1-6, with D unclear. Per germline, CDR1 SGHTA and CDR2 FQGNSA. The germline V and J ends were trimmed by 1 base and 9 bases, with 7 bases remaining between them. The CDR3 spans 13 residues. CDR3 sequence reads: CASSLDPRSPLHF. CDR3 nucleotide sequence: TGTGCCAGCAGCTTAGACCCACGTTCACCCCTCCACTTT.

The rearrangement links TRBV2 to TRBJ1-1; 9 nucleotides align to TRBD1. The trim removed 4 bases at V and 2 bases at J, leaving 8 bases unmatched. Looked up from germline, CDR1 is SNHLY and CDR2 is FYNNEI. This CDR3 has 16 amino acids. CDR3 amino acids: CASSVGQGLRNTEAFF. The CDR3 DNA reads as TGTGCCAGCAGTGTAGGACAGGGGCTAAGAAACACTGAAGCTTTCTTT.

This clonotype showed up many times. J is TRBJ1-2 and V is TRBV10-3, with no clear D. The CDR3 sequence is 13 residues long. CDR1 is ENHRY and CDR2 is SYGVKD in the germline V gene. Trimming stripped 3 bases from V and 4 bases from J, with 9 bases between. The CDR3 sequence: CAISDRETYGYTF. CDR3 DNA sequence: TGTGCCATCAGTGACAGAGAAACCTATGGCTACACCTTC.

At least ten counts were recorded for this clonotype. This chain links TRBV20-1 with TRBJ2-7; D is uncertain. The CDR3 contains 14 residues. The germline V and J ends were trimmed by 7 bases and 7 bases, with 23 bases remaining between them. Looked up from germline, CDR1 is DFQATT and CDR2 is SNEGSKA (reference sequence). CDR3 amino acids: CSVPGRIPRWEQYF. The CDR3 region has the DNA TGCAGTGTGCCGGGCAGAATTCCGCGTTGGGAGCAGTACTTC.

This clonotype has just a few counts. CDR3 residues: CASSDSGPYEQYF. The CDR3 DNA follows: TGTGCCAGCAGTGACTCCGGGCCCTACGAGCAGTACTTC. V gene TRBV12-3 or TRBV12-4 combines with J gene TRBJ2-7; no clear D gene. The CDR3 runs to 13 residues. V gave up 5 bases and J gave up 2 bases, with 10 bases separating them.

This clonotype has just a few counts. This sequence joins TRBV6-5 and TRBJ2-5; D uncertain. CDR1 is MNHEY and CDR2 is SVGAGI in the germline V gene. Trimming removed 6 bases from V and 2 bases from J, with 7 bases in between. This CDR3 is 12 amino acids long. The CDR3 DNA reads as TGTGCCAGCAGCCAGATTCAAGAGACCCAGTACTTC. This sequence encodes CASSQIQETQYF.

This clonotype appeared a few times. The genes are TRBV4-1 and TRBJ2-7; 8 nucleotides agree with TRBD2. Germline V CDR1 and CDR2: MGHRA, YSYEKL. The CDR3 totals 16 residues. Trimming removed 3 bases from V and 5 bases from J; junction bases left unmatched: 12. CDR3 bases: TGCGCCAGCAGCCAGGGAGTGGGGACTAGGAGTGACGAGCAGTACTTC. It yields the protein CASSQGVGTRSDEQYF.

The table lists this clonotype with many counts. The rearrangement links TRBV5-8 to TRBJ1-4, with D possibly matching TRBD1 (5 bases). V lost 7 bases and J lost 6, with 10 bases in between. Germline V gene data show CDR1 as SGHTS and CDR2 as YDEGEE. The CDR3 has 12 residues. The CDR3 loop reads CASEGRDEKLFF. CDR3 nucleotides: TGTGCCAGCGAGGGACGGGATGAAAAACTGTTTTTT.

This clonotype was detected only a few times. The chain employs TRBV13 and TRBJ1-4; perhaps TRBD1 as D (5 bases). The V gene's germline CDR1 is PRHDT and CDR2 FYEKMQ (reference sequence). CDR3 length: 17 residues. V was clipped by 1 base and J by 4 bases, with 16 bases between them. Here the CDR3 DNA reads TGTGCCAGCAGCTTAGCCCGACAGAGCCCCTTTAATGAAAAACTGTTTTTT. This translates into CASSLARQSPFNEKLFF. Supplemented by reference TRBV13 and TRBJ1-4, the full variable domain reads AAGVIQSPRHLIKEKRETATLKCYPIPRHDTVYWYQQGPGQDPQFLISFYEKMQSDKGSIPDRFSAQQFSDYHSELNMSSLELGDSALYFCASSLARQSPFNEKLFFGSGTQLSVL.

Turning to this clonotype: A read error may account for a junction end that differs from germline. V usage is TRBV10-3 and J usage is TRBJ2-5; 8 nucleotides match TRBD1. The CDR3 has 15 amino acids. Germline V gene data show CDR1 as ENHRY and CDR2 as SYGVKD. The CDR3 sequence is CASSYTGQGQETQYF. CDR3 nucleotides: TGTGCCAGCAGTTACACAGGACAGGGACAAGAGACCCAGTACTTC.

The chain couples TRBV25-1 to TRBJ1-1, with 9 bases aligning to TRBD1. The CDR3 has 13 amino acids. The germline V gene encodes CDR1 MGHDK and CDR2 SYGVNS. The V segment lost 5 bases and the J segment 9 bases; nucleotides outside the gene matches: 7. The CDR3 is CASSWDRATKAFF. The CDR3 DNA reads as TGTGCCAGCAGTTGGGACAGGGCGACTAAAGCTTTCTTT.

This clonotype is a singleton in its sample. The rearrangement links TRBV7-9 to TRBJ1-2, with TRBD1 identical over 12 bases. J was trimmed by 8 bases and V by 5 bases; bases with no gene match: 9. Germline CDR1 SEHNR, CDR2 FQNEAQ (reference sequence). This CDR3 is built from 15 residues. The CDR3 here is CASSPGTGGESGYTF. The CDR3 DNA is TGTGCCAGCAGCCCGGGGACAGGGGGCGAATCGGGCTACACCTTC.

Ten or more counts support this clonotype. In nucleotides, the CDR3 is TGTGCCACCAGCATTCCGCGAGCGGGAGGGTCGGACGAGCAGTACTTC. Amino acid sequence: CATSIPRAGGSDEQYF. The chain has TRBV15 and TRBJ2-7, with 10 positions matching TRBD2. Germline V gives CDR1 LNHNV, CDR2 YYDKDF (reference sequence). V lost 4 bases, J lost 5 bases, and 11 bases stayed unmatched. The CDR3 spans 16 residues.

This clonotype was seen ten or more times. V is TRBV20-1 and J is TRBJ1-1; D is unclear. The CDR3 sequence is 14 residues long. Trimming removed 0 bases from V and 8 bases from J, with 16 bases in between. Germline V CDR1 and CDR2: DFQATT, SNEGSKA (reference sequence). The CDR3 DNA is TGCAGTGCTAGAGACAGAGGACTCGTTGGCGAAGCTTTCTTT. Its protein product is CSARDRGLVGEAFF.

J is TRBJ1-5 and V is TRBV2; the D gene is possibly TRBD1 (6 bases). Per the germline V gene, CDR1 is SNHLY and CDR2 is FYNNEI. With 6 bases removed from V and 7 bases from J, the gap between germline ends came to 25 bases. The length of the CDR3 is 17 residues. CDR3 in amino acids: CASSTSGSGQGRQPQHF. CDR3 nucleotide sequence: TGTGCCAGCAGCACAAGCGGTTCGGGGCAGGGGCGGCAGCCCCAGCATTTT.

This clonotype was recorded at least ten times. J is TRBJ2-5 and V is TRBV13, with D uncertain. There are 17 residues in the CDR3. V lost 2 bases and J lost 3, with 19 bases in between. Germline lookup yields CDR1 PRHDT and CDR2 FYEKMQ (reference sequence). The CDR3 here is CASSLKSAMGREETQYF. The CDR3 DNA follows: TGTGCCAGCAGCTTAAAGTCGGCTATGGGAAGAGAAGAGACCCAGTACTTC.

This clonotype has only a few counts. The chain uses TRBV24-1 and TRBJ2-2; weak D call: TRBD1 (5 bases). This CDR3 spans 18 amino acids. Germline V gene data show CDR1 as KGHDR and CDR2 as SFDVKD. V lost 3 bases and J 2 bases, leaving 18 bases between the germline ends. CDR3 in amino acids: CATSDVPRWQGNTGELFF. CDR3 DNA sequence: TGTGCCACCAGTGATGTTCCTAGGTGGCAGGGAAACACCGGGGAGCTGTTTTTT.

This clonotype occurred many times. The rearrangement joins TRBV29-1 to TRBJ1-2; D ambiguous. This CDR3 contains 11 residues. Germline assignment: CDR1 SQVTM and CDR2 ANQGSEA. With 3 bases removed from V and 8 bases from J, the gap between germline ends came to 10 bases. CDR3 loop: CSVEERLGYTF. CDR3 bases: TGCAGCGTTGAGGAACGGCTAGGCTACACCTTC.

The rearrangement uses TRBV15 and TRBJ2-6, with D perhaps matching TRBD2 (5 bases). CDR3 length: 18 amino acids. Germline CDR1 and CDR2: LNHNV and YYDKDF (reference sequence). The V end lost 4 bases, the J end lost 2 bases, and 18 bases lay between the germline ends. The CDR3 loop reads CATSTKFKTGTGANVLTF. The CDR3 coding sequence is TGTGCCACCAGCACCAAGTTTAAGACCGGGACTGGGGCCAACGTCCTGACTTTC.

This clonotype was seen more than once but under ten times. The V gene is TRBV12-5, the J gene TRBJ2-7, with unresolved D. Germline CDR1 LGHNT, CDR2 FRNRAP. The ends were cut back, 7 bases at V and 2 bases at J, with 9 bases in the middle. This CDR3 has 12 residues. CDR3 region: CASAPLTYEQYF. CDR3 in DNA: TGTGCTAGTGCCCCGCTTACCTACGAGCAGTACTTC.

This clonotype has more than one count but fewer than ten. The gene calls are TRBV28 and TRBJ1-1; D not certain. V lost 2 bases and J lost 0, with 10 bases in between. Germline V lookup: CDR1 MDHEN, CDR2 SYDVKM. The CDR3 loop spans 15 amino acids. CDR3 loop: CASSLPTVMNTEAFF. The CDR3 DNA reads TGTGCCAGCAGTTTACCAACAGTGATGAACACTGAAGCTTTCTTT. Filled out from reference TRBV28 and TRBJ1-1, the complete variable domain reads DVKVTQSSRYLVKRTGEKVFLECVQDMDHENMFWYRQDPGLGLRLIYFSYDVKMKEKGDIPEGYSVSREKKERFSLILESASTNQTSMYLCASSLPTVMNTEAFFGQGTRLTVV.

This clonotype was detected only once. This CDR3 is missing its conserved last phenylalanine or tryptophan, likely due to a read error. The limits of the CDR3 on the DNA are not certain, so only TCRdb's listed CDR3 is given. The V gene is TRBV11-1, the J gene TRBJ2-5; TRBD2 was called by the table and not checked on the DNA. The CDR3 length equals 10 residues, ends included. Germline V gene data show CDR1 as SGHAT and CDR2 as FQDESV (reference sequence). The CDR3 reads CASSQTGLAG.